One sample yielded the 27 T cell receptor beta chains listed below, sequenced in a study of blood T cell repertoires in COVID-19. Libraries were prepared by immunoSEQ multiplex PCR; TCRdb keeps only in-frame clonotypes and omits some of them. The sample includes 210,000 or so clones, about 90% of them seen just once. The sequenced material came from peripheral blood. These receptors were taken from a man between 40 and 49 years old with active or convalescent COVID-19.

The CDR3 DNA follows: TGTGCCAGCAGTTCGTTAGTGGGCAGCGAGCAGTACTTC. This encodes CASSSLVGSEQYF. This chain uses TRBV13 with TRBJ2-7; D is unclear. Looked up from germline, CDR1 is PRHDT and CDR2 is FYEKMQ (reference sequence). Trimming removed 6 bases at V and 6 bases at J, with 15 bases between. The CDR3 runs to 13 residues.

The chain uses TRBV19 and TRBJ1-5, with TRBD1 identical over 8 bases. Germline lookup yields CDR1 LNHDA and CDR2 SQIVND (reference sequence). The J segment lost 6 bases and the V segment lost 5 bases, leaving 3 bases of the junction unmatched. This CDR3 region has 13 residues. Here the CDR3 DNA reads TGTGCCAGTAGTGACAGGGGTAGTCAGCCCCAGCATTTT. Translated, it gives CASSDRGSQPQHF.

The rearrangement joins TRBV14 to TRBJ2-7; D is perhaps TRBD1 (5 bases). The CDR3 covers 13 residues. The germline CDR1 and CDR2 sequences are SGHDN and FVKESK. Deletions cut 3 bases from V and 7 bases from J, with 13 bases between. This chain's CDR3 is CASSQQGTGEQYF. CDR3 in DNA: TGTGCCAGCAGCCAGCAGGGTACTGGAGAGCAGTACTTC. The full variable domain, in which reference TRBV14 and TRBJ2-7 provide the parts outside the CDR3, is EAGVTQFPSHSVIEKGQTVTLRCDPISGHDNLYWYRRVMGKEIKFLLHFVKESKQDESGMPNNRFLAERTGGTYSTLKVQPAELEDSGVYFCASSQQGTGEQYFGPGTRLTVT.

The chain combines TRBV9 with TRBJ1-2; unclear D gene. V dropped 5 bases and J dropped 8 bases, with 13 bases sitting between them. The CDR3 is made up of 12 amino acids. Germline V CDR1 and CDR2: SGDLS, YYNGEE. CDR3 amino acids: CASRREGSGYTF. The CDR3 DNA follows: TGTGCCAGCAGACGGGAGGGATCGGGCTACACCTTC.

This clone was observed a single time. V usage is TRBV3-1 (or the pseudogene TRBV3-2) and J usage is TRBJ1-2, with D possibly TRBD1 on 5 matching bases. This CDR3 spans 15 amino acids. Germline assignment: CDR1 LGHDT and CDR2 YNNKEL (reference sequence). The V end lost 3 bases, the J end lost 2 bases, and 13 bases lay between the germline ends. The CDR3 DNA reads TGTGCCAGCAGCCACCTATCGACAGAGAACTATGGCTACACCTTC. This encodes CASSHLSTENYGYTF.

The chain couples TRBV6-4 to TRBJ2-1, with 7 bases fitting TRBD2. This CDR3 has 15 amino acids. Germline V CDR1 and CDR2: MRHNA, SNTAGT. Unmatched junction bases numbered 1, after V lost 1 base and J lost 1 base. This chain's CDR3 is CASSDLAGSYNEQFF. The CDR3 DNA reads as TGTGCCAGCAGTGACTTAGCGGGTTCCTACAATGAGCAGTTCTTC.

The V call is TRBV6-5, the J call TRBJ1-5, with D unclear. This CDR3 has 15 residues. Germline values: CDR1 MNHEY, CDR2 SVGAGI. With 5 bases removed from V and 0 bases from J, the gap between germline ends came to 11 bases. CDR3 DNA sequence: TGTGCCAGCAGTCCCTCCCACTATAGCAATCAGCCCCAGCATTTT. Protein: CASSPSHYSNQPQHF.

Written as DNA, the CDR3 is TGCGCCAGCAGCTTAGATCCCGGGGGTAAGGACACTGAAGCTTTCTTT. This translates into CASSLDPGGKDTEAFF. The chain has TRBV5-1 and TRBJ1-1; maybe TRBD1 (5 bases). Trimming stripped 2 bases from V and 3 bases from J, with 17 bases between. The CDR3 is made up of 16 amino acids. Germline CDR1 is SGHRS and CDR2 is YFSETQ.

The CDR3 loop is CASSRDISYEQYF. DNA of the CDR3: TGTGCCAGCAGCCGGGACATCTCCTACGAGCAGTACTTC. The chain employs TRBV7-8 and TRBJ2-7, with a weak D call TRBD1 (6 bases). Trimming cost V 5 bases and J 0 bases, with 8 bases left between them. The CDR3 is 13 residues long. CDR1 and CDR2 from the germline V gene are SGHVS and FQNEAQ.

V and J are TRBV7-2 and TRBJ1-3; 9 nucleotides match TRBD1. Germline CDR1 is SGHTA and CDR2 is FQGNSA. V shed 5 bases, J shed 1 base, and the junction held 0 bases outside the gene matches. CDR3 length equals 14 residues. The CDR3 spells CASSGTGSGNTIYF. Written as DNA, the CDR3 is TGTGCCAGCAGCGGGACAGGGTCTGGAAACACCATATATTTT. Full variable domain (rest looked up from reference TRBV7-2 and TRBJ1-3): GAGVSQSPSNKVTEKGKDVELRCDPISGHTALYWYRQSLGQGLEFLIYFQGNSAPDKSGLPSDRFSAERTGGSVSTLTIQRTQQEDSAVYLCASSGTGSGNTIYFGEGSWLTVV.

V usage is TRBV29-1 and J usage is TRBJ1-2; tentatively, D is TRBD1 (5 bases). CDR1 is SQVTM, CDR2 ANQGSEA, per germline. Trimming took 2 bases from V and 5 from J, leaving 12 bases between them. The CDR3 sequence is 13 residues long. The CDR3 region is CSVEHRWGYGYTF. In DNA form, the CDR3 reads TGCAGCGTTGAACACAGGTGGGGATATGGCTACACCTTC.

The gene calls are TRBV11-2 and TRBJ1-3; 7 nucleotides agree with TRBD1. This CDR3 is 14 amino acids long. Germline assignment: CDR1 SGHAT and CDR2 FQNNGV. Trimming took 2 bases from V and 2 from J; bases not matched to a gene: 0. CDR3 loop: CASSLQGAGNTIYF. The DNA for the CDR3 is TGTGCCAGCAGCTTACAGGGGGCTGGAAACACCATATATTTT.

V and J are TRBV25-1 and TRBJ1-5; D not certain. This CDR3 is built from 14 residues. V was clipped by 2 bases and J by 6 bases, with 11 bases between them. Germline assignment: CDR1 MGHDK and CDR2 SYGVNS. For the CDR3, the DNA is TGTGCCAGCAGTGAAGGGAGAGGGCGTCAGCCCCAGCATTTT. Its translation: CASSEGRGRQPQHF.

The chain employs TRBV28 and TRBJ1-1, with a tentative D call TRBD1 (6 bases). The length of the CDR3 is 15 residues. The germline V gene encodes CDR1 MDHEN and CDR2 SYDVKM. Trimming shortened V by 0 bases and J by 6 bases, and 14 bases separated the two germline ends. CDR3 coding DNA: TGTGCCAGCAGTTTATGGGGACCAGGGGCGGCTGAAGCTTTCTTT. Translated: CASSLWGPGAAEAFF.

The chain combines TRBV28 with TRBJ1-5; 8 nucleotides align to TRBD1. The CDR3 contains 13 residues. Trimming removed 7 bases from V and 5 bases from J; junction bases left unmatched: 4. CDR1 MDHEN and CDR2 SYDVKM come from the germline V gene. The CDR3 protein is CASKETGDQPQHF. The CDR3, as DNA: TGTGCCAGCAAAGAGACAGGGGATCAGCCCCAGCATTTT.

Written as DNA, the CDR3 is TGCGCCAGCAGCTTGGGATACCGGGTGTCCTACGAGCAGTACTTC. Its protein is CASSLGYRVSYEQYF. The chain combines TRBV5-1 with TRBJ2-7; D unclear. The V end lost 0 bases, the J end lost 1 base, and 11 bases lay between the germline ends. The CDR3 covers 15 residues. The germline V gene has CDR1 SGHRS and CDR2 YFSETQ.

This sequence joins TRBV30 and TRBJ1-1; possibly TRBD1 for D (5 bases). V was cut by 0 bases and J by 0 bases, with 5 bases left in between. This CDR3 contains 13 residues. Germline V CDR1 and CDR2: GTSNPN, SVGIG (reference sequence). CDR3 in DNA: TGTGCCTGGAGTGTGACAGTGAACACTGAAGCTTTCTTT. It specifies CAWSVTVNTEAFF.

V and J are TRBV10-3 and TRBJ2-5; 9 bases fit TRBD1. Germline V gene lookup returns CDR1 ENHRY and CDR2 SYGVKD. The CDR3 sequence is 15 residues long. Unmatched junction bases numbered 5, after V lost 2 bases and J lost 4 bases. The CDR3 here is CAISEPQGARETQYF. DNA of the CDR3: TGTGCCATCAGTGAGCCACAGGGGGCGCGAGAGACCCAGTACTTC.

The chain is built from TRBV2 and TRBJ2-2; 7 bases match TRBD1. Trimming cost V 6 bases and J 4 bases; bases outside gene matches: 5. The CDR3 is 14 amino acids. From germline, CDR1 is SNHLY and CDR2 FYNNEI. DNA of the CDR3: TGTGCCAGCAGAAGGGACAGAGGCACCGGGGAGCTGTTTTTT. Translation gives CASRRDRGTGELFF.

The J gene is TRBJ2-7, the V gene TRBV14; 10 positions match TRBD2. The length of the CDR3 is 16 residues. J lost 2 bases, V lost 1 base, and 5 bases had no gene match. Germline V gene data show CDR1 as SGHDN and CDR2 as FVKESK. The CDR3 DNA reads TGTGCCAGCAGCCAAGGGACTAGCGGACCTCCCTACGAGCAGTACTTC. Its protein is CASSQGTSGPPYEQYF.

The rearrangement joins TRBV3-1 (or the pseudogene TRBV3-2) to TRBJ2-5, with 7 bases that match TRBD2. Trimming took 0 bases from V and 5 from J; bases not matched to a gene: 6. Germline CDR1 is LGHDT and CDR2 is YNNKEL (reference sequence). The CDR3 loop spans 15 amino acids. For the CDR3, the DNA is TGTGCCAGCAGCCAAGATGGGCGGGAGTTTGAGACCCAGTACTTC. Translated, it gives CASSQDGREFETQYF.

This rearrangement joins TRBV5-1 to TRBJ1-4; tentative D call: TRBD1 (6 bases). Trimming removed 0 bases from V and 0 bases from J, with 9 bases in between. CDR1 and CDR2 from the germline V gene are SGHRS and YFSETQ. This CDR3 spans 16 amino acids. This chain's CDR3 is CASSLGQETTNEKLFF. CDR3 sequence (DNA): TGCGCCAGCAGCTTGGGACAGGAGACAACTAATGAAAAACTGTTTTTT.

This chain joins TRBV10-1 and TRBJ2-2, with 7 bases that match TRBD2. Germline V gives CDR1 WNHNN, CDR2 SYGVQD (reference sequence). The CDR3 runs 15 residues. The J segment lost 4 bases and the V segment lost 4 bases, leaving 6 bases of the junction unmatched. This CDR3 is CASSAWGTTTGELFF. The CDR3 nucleotides read TGCGCCAGCAGTGCATGGGGGACTACCACCGGGGAGCTGTTTTTT.

The chain combines TRBV3-1 (or the pseudogene TRBV3-2) with TRBJ2-1; D perhaps matches TRBD1 (6 bases). The CDR3 has 15 residues. Trimming removed 4 bases from V and 9 bases from J, with 19 bases in between. The germline CDR1 and CDR2 sequences are LGHDT and YNNKEL (reference sequence). CDR3 loop: CASSPQGFEYTEQFF. CDR3 nucleotide sequence: TGTGCCAGCAGCCCCCAGGGGTTCGAATATACTGAGCAGTTCTTC.

With regard to this clone: The sample contains more than one DNA sequence encoding this CDR3. J is TRBJ2-2 and V is TRBV7-3, with 12 positions matching TRBD2. This CDR3 is built from 15 residues. Per germline, CDR1 SGHTA and CDR2 FQGTGA. V was pared by 3 bases and J by 5 bases, with 1 base of the junction left unmatched. CDR3 bases: TGTGCCAGCAGCTTGGGACTAGCGGGTACCGGGGAGCTGTTTTTT. It is translated as CASSLGLAGTGELFF.

This chain uses TRBV6-5 with TRBJ1-2; the D is unclear. This CDR3 is 14 amino acids long. The germline gives CDR1 MNHEY, CDR2 SVGAGI. The ends were cut back, 6 bases at V and 0 bases at J, with 11 bases in the middle. CDR3 sequence: CASRREASNYGYTF. CDR3 nucleotides: TGTGCCAGCAGAAGGGAGGCCTCTAACTATGGCTACACCTTC.

This clone was detected only once. The chain is built from TRBV9 and TRBJ1-5; 9 positions match TRBD1. Germline V lookup: CDR1 SGDLS, CDR2 YYNGEE. The CDR3 has 15 residues. The junction had 6 bases not matched to a gene; V was cut back by 4 bases and J by 4 bases. CDR3 sequence: CASSSRTGENQPQHF. The CDR3 coding sequence is TGTGCCAGCAGCTCGCGGACAGGGGAGAATCAGCCCCAGCATTTT.